This T cell receptor beta chain was sequenced in a study of blood T cell repertoires in COVID-19. Looking at the study overall: The United States, Italy and Spain supplied acute and convalescent COVID-19 samples.

In the original analysis: Estimated nucleated cell counts came from reference gene primer amplification. Sequenced by immunoSEQ multiplex PCR; TCRdb stores in-frame clones only, minus some. The D gene and trimming were derived from the DNA, and the V and J assignments and clone size from that table. The table has 200,000 to 250,000 clones, 84% seen once. V lost 6 bases, J lost 3 bases, and 20 bases lay in between. Per germline, CDR1 WSHSY and CDR2 SAAADI. CDR3 length equals 16 residues. This TCR derives from a man under 40 with active or convalescent COVID-19. Input material: peripheral blood. This chain joins TRBV10-2 and TRBJ2-5, with D perhaps matching TRBD2 (5 bases). The CDR3 DNA follows: TGCGCCAGCAGGAAAGGACCTGGCCCGGGGAAAGAGACCCAGTACTTC. This encodes CASRKGPGPGKETQYF.